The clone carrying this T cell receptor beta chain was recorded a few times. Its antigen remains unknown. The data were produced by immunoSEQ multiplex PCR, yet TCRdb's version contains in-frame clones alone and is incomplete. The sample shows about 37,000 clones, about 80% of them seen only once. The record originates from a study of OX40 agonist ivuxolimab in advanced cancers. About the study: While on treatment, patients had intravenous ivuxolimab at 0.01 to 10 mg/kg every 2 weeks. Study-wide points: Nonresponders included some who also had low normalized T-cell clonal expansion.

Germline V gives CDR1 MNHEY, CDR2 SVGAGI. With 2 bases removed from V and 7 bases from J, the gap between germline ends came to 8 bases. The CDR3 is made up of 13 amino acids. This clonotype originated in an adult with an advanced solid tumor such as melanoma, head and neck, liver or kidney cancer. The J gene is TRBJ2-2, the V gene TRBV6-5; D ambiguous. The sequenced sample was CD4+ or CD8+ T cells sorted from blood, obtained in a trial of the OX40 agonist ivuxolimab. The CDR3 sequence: CASSYRDHGELFF. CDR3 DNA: TGTGCCAGCAGTTACAGGGATCACGGGGAGCTGTTTTTT.